This entry describes one T cell receptor (beta chain). V lost 8 bases to trimming and J lost 3 bases, with 16 bases between them. The CDR3 loop spans 14 amino acids. Germline CDR1 SSHAT, CDR2 FNYEAQ (reference sequence). This entry is derived from a study of blood T cell repertoires in COVID-19. Overall study: Samples representing acute and convalescent COVID-19 were sourced from the United States, Italy and Spain. PBMCs, B-cell-depleted T cells, or T cells were the source of the cDNA or gDNA that made up the material.

Per the original methods: Nucleated cell counts were estimated from reference gene primer amplification. TCRdb's copy holds only in-frame clones and misses some; the assay was immunoSEQ multiplex PCR. D and trimming were read from the DNA, whereas the V and J calls and clone size are those reported in that table. This sample has around 280,000 clones, with just under 85% found just once. The sequence derives from a woman in her forties or fifties with active or convalescent COVID-19. The chain recombines TRBV7-7 with TRBJ1-1, with a weak D call TRBD1 (5 bases). The sequencing input was peripheral blood. CDR3 sequence: CASPGRRGDTEAFF. Written as DNA, the CDR3 is TGTGCCAGCCCAGGAAGGCGGGGGGACACTGAAGCTTTCTTT. The whole variable domain, remainder taken from reference TRBV7-7 and TRBJ1-1, is GAGVSQSPRYKVTKRGQDVTLRCDPISSHATLYWYQQALGQGPEFLTYFNYEAQPDKSGLPSDRFSAERPEGSISTLTIQRTEQRDSAMYRCASPGRRGDTEAFFGQGTRLTVV.